This entry concerns a single T cell receptor (beta chain). Its cognate antigen is unknown. An end of the junction differs from the germline gene, which may be a read error. Pooled samples include second doses given at about 4 or 12 weeks. CDR1 SNHLY and CDR2 FYNNEI come from the germline V gene. The length of the CDR3 is 14 residues. Produced via immunoSEQ multiplex PCR; TCRdb's table is partial and in-frame only. The repertoire includes 110,000 to 150,000 clones, over 80% of them detected once, and about 3.5% sits in the top ten. This sample was included in a study of T cell responses to AZD1222 COVID-19 vaccine. The study's findings and limits: At study baseline, merely five or six AZD1222 recipients were seropositive. Clonal diversity may have been underestimated, and the donors were mostly white British, with more females than males. Spike-wide vaccine-associated CD4 TCRs dominated at 160-218 and 743-854.

The J gene is TRBJ1-4, the V gene TRBV2; D is unclear. The clonotype was recovered from an adult who received the AZD1222 COVID-19 vaccine. The material sequenced was peripheral blood, taken 28 days after the second AZD1222 dose. CDR3 coding DNA: TGTGCCAGCGGTGACGGGAGTTTGAGAGTAAAACTGTTTTTT. Encoded protein: CASGDGSLRVKLFF.